This TCR beta chain was recorded in a study of CD8+ T cells in alopecia areata. Study details: Tofacitinib was taken orally by treated patients, and the dose was 5 to 10 mg twice daily.

Indicated treatment: oral pan-JAK inhibitor, 5-10 mg twice daily. Sorting of PBMCs yielded the CD4+ and CD8+ T cells. Extraction and reverse transcription of RNA yielded cDNA as the sequencing template. Repertoires were generated with immunoSEQ multiplex PCR, while TCRdb's copy carries only in-frame clones and drops some. Of about 220,000 clones listed, 50% to 60% are singletons. A word on this clone: Its matching antigen is unknown.

Per the germline V gene, CDR1 is GTSNPN and CDR2 is SVGIG (reference sequence). The CDR3 contains 15 residues. With 4 bases clipped from V and 3 bases from J, the junction kept 11 bases outside the gene matches. Broader study findings: While patients received tofacitinib, many expanded lesional clones remained present in scalp and blood.

The sequence came from a human donor with alopecia areata. This chain uses TRBV30 with TRBJ1-2, with 7 bases aligning to TRBD1. This material consisted of CD4+ T cells sorted from blood, taken at week 4, from a patient treated with tofacitinib. The CDR3 spells CAWTLTGASDYGYTF. The CDR3 DNA reads as TGTGCCTGGACTCTAACAGGGGCCTCTGACTATGGCTACACCTTC.